The rows below give T cell receptor beta chains drawn from one sample of a study of post-analysis software for immune sequencing data. TCRdb re-called the PCR reads with MiXCR, one entry per CDR3 protein. This table holds fewer than 850,000 distinct CDR3 sequences, 30% found once. The sequenced sample consisted of blood. All receptors come from a girl aged 5 to 17 with multiple sclerosis. The conserved cysteine and the conserved F or W are not part of the CDR3 here. Each record gives: J gene, V gene, clone size, CDR3 protein. Expanded clones get a size class; other rows say once, few or many, or leave the size out.

j_call: TRBJ2-1
v_call: TRBV20-1
clone_size: .
cdr3_aa: SVHAEVVAGGGLYEQF

j_call: TRBJ2-5
v_call: TRBV5-1
clone_size: .
cdr3_aa: ASSLVKRETQY

j_call: TRBJ1-5
v_call: TRBV6-2/TRBV6-3
clone_size: .
cdr3_aa: ASRRPGQVNQPQH

j_call: TRBJ2-7
v_call: TRBV6-5
clone_size: few
cdr3_aa: ASSRKGTGVHEQY

j_call: TRBJ1-5
v_call: TRBV5-6
clone_size: few
cdr3_aa: ASSWGQAFNQPQH

j_call: TRBJ1-5
v_call: TRBV5-6
clone_size: few
cdr3_aa: ASSLAGLRGNQPQH

j_call: TRBJ1-2
v_call: TRBV7-2
clone_size: many
cdr3_aa: ASSYLPWAGYT

j_call: .
v_call: TRBV20-1
clone_size: few
cdr3_aa: SGTTADEQY

j_call: TRBJ2-2
v_call: TRBV14
clone_size: .
cdr3_aa: ASSQEAAAYTGELF

j_call: TRBJ2-5
v_call: TRBV10-3
clone_size: .
cdr3_aa: ATGRGKGTALTQETQY

j_call: TRBJ2-7
v_call: TRBV4-3
clone_size: once
cdr3_aa: ASSQSYQSDYEQY

j_call: TRBJ2-3
v_call: TRBV5-1
clone_size: once
cdr3_aa: ASSSTLGTADTQY

j_call: TRBJ2-1
v_call: TRBV4-1
clone_size: once
cdr3_aa: ASSQGVLAGNEQF

j_call: TRBJ1-1
v_call: TRBV20-1
clone_size: .
cdr3_aa: SARLGTGNTEAF

j_call: TRBJ1-6
v_call: TRBV29-1
clone_size: few
cdr3_aa: SVGIGGNSPLH

j_call: TRBJ2-3
v_call: TRBV4-2
clone_size: few
cdr3_aa: ASSQVEGAQDTQY

j_call: TRBJ2-1
v_call: TRBV4-3
clone_size: few
cdr3_aa: ASSQAGGSSYNEQF

j_call: TRBJ2-2
v_call: TRBV12-3/TRBV12-4
clone_size: .
cdr3_aa: ASSLRQGGTGELF

j_call: TRBJ1-1
v_call: TRBV20-1
clone_size: once
cdr3_aa: SADGQGRKWKGSTEAF

j_call: TRBJ1-5
v_call: TRBV2
clone_size: .
cdr3_aa: ASSVGQGNQPQH

j_call: TRBJ1-2
v_call: TRBV6-1
clone_size: .
cdr3_aa: ASSDLGPIYGYT

j_call: TRBJ1-5
v_call: TRBV7-2
clone_size: .
cdr3_aa: ASSFESPLSNQPQH

j_call: TRBJ1-2
v_call: TRBV25-1
clone_size: once
cdr3_aa: ASRAPPPGGGGYT

j_call: TRBJ2-3
v_call: TRBV12-3/TRBV12-4
clone_size: .
cdr3_aa: ASSLDRVSRDTQY

j_call: TRBJ1-5
v_call: TRBV20-1
clone_size: few
cdr3_aa: SARDKGSQPQH

j_call: TRBJ2-5
v_call: TRBV28
clone_size: few
cdr3_aa: ASSPGLASETQY

j_call: TRBJ2-6
v_call: TRBV20-1
clone_size: .
cdr3_aa: SARAQTSSGANVLT

j_call: .
v_call: TRBV20-1
clone_size: .
cdr3_aa: SASGGANYNEQY